Listed here is a single T cell receptor beta chain. Its specificity is unknown. This specimen comes from a study of a mutant IDH1 vaccine in newly diagnosed glioma. Overall study: Previous care, which was radiotherapy, temozolomide, or both, most often involved both. V12 took place at week 35, and V13 at week 47.

TCRdb's copy holds only in-frame clones and misses some; the assay was immunoSEQ multiplex PCR. Of around 69,000 clones detected, about 88% appear once; the ten largest clones hold roughly 2%. Germline CDR1 and CDR2: SNHLY and FYNNEI. The CDR3 runs 15 residues. Trimming cost V 5 bases and J 0 bases, with 11 bases left between them. This sample's time point: week 35, safety follow-up. The vaccine gave 300 ug of a 20-mer mutant IDH1 peptide subcutaneously per dose. Patients, over weeks 1, 3, 5, 7, 11, 15, 19 and 23, received a total of eight vaccinations. In every donor, the tumor was a new WHO grade 3 or 4 IDH1-mutant, ATRX-lost astrocytoma.

The receptor comes from a man younger than 45 with glioma. The rearrangement uses TRBV2 and TRBJ1-5; D might be TRBD1 (6 bases). This material consisted of PBMCs, taken from a glioma patient whose treatment included an IDH1 peptide vaccine. The CDR3 protein is CASSPRQASNQPQHF. The CDR3 DNA follows: TGTGCCAGCAGTCCCCGACAGGCTAGCAATCAGCCCCAGCATTTT.